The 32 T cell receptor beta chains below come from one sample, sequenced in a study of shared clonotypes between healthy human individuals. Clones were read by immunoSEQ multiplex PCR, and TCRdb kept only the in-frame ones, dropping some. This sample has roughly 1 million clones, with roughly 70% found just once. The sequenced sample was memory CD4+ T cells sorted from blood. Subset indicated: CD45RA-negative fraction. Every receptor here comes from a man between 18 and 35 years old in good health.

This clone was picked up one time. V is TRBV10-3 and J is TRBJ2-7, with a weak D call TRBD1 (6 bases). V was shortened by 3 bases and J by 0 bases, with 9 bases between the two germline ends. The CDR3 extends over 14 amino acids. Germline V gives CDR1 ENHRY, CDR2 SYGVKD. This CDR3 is CAISEGQTSYEQYF. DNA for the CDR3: TGTGCCATCAGTGAAGGACAGACCTCCTACGAGCAGTACTTC.

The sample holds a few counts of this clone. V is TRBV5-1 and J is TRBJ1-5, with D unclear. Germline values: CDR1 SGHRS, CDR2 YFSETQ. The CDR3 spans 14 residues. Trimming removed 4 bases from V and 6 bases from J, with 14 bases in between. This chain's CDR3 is CASSEVGDGQPQHF. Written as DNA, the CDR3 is TGCGCCAGCAGCGAGGTTGGAGACGGTCAGCCCCAGCATTTT.

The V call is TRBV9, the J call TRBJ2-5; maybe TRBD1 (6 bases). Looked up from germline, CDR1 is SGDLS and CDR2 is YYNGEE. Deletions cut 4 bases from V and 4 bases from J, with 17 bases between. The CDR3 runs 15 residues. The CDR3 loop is CASSILTGRSETQYF. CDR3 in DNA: TGTGCCAGCAGCATATTGACAGGTAGATCAGAGACCCAGTACTTC.

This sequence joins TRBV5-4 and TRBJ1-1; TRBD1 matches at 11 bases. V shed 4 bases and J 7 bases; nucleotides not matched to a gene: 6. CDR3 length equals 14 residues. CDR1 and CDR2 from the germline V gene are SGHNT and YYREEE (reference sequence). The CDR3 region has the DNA TGTGCCAGCAGCGGGGGACAGGGGGTCGGTGAAGCTTTCTTT. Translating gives CASSGGQGVGEAFF.

The CDR3 sequence is CASSGQGPETQYF. The CDR3, as DNA: TGTGCCAGCAGCGGACAGGGCCCAGAGACCCAGTACTTC. The chain recombines TRBV28 with TRBJ2-5; 8 nucleotides line up with TRBD1. The ends lost 6 bases at V and 4 bases at J; junction bases unmatched: 4. Germline-derived CDR1 and CDR2 are MDHEN and SYDVKM. CDR3 size: 13 residues.

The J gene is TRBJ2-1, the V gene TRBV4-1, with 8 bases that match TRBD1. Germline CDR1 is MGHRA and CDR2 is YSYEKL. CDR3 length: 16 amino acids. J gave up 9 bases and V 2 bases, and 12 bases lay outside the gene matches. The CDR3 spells CASSQHRTGTFGEQFF. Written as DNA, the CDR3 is TGCGCCAGCAGCCAACATCGGACAGGGACTTTCGGTGAGCAGTTCTTC.

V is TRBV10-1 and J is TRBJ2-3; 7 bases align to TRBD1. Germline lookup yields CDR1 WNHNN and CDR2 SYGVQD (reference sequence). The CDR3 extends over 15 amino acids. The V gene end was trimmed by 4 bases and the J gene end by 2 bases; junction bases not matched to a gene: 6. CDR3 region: CASSAGTANTDTQYF. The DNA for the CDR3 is TGCGCCAGCAGTGCCGGGACAGCTAACACAGATACGCAGTATTTT.

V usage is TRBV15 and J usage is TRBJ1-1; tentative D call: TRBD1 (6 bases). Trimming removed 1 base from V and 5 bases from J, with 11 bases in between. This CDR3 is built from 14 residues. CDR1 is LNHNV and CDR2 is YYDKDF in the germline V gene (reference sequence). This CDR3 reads CATSRGQVYTEAFF. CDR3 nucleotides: TGTGCCACCAGCAGAGGACAGGTCTATACTGAAGCTTTCTTT.

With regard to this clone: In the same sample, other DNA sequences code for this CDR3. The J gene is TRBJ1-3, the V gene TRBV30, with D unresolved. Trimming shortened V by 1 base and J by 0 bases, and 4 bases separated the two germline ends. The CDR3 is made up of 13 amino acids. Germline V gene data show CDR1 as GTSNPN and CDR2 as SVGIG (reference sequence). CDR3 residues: CAWSANSGNTIYF. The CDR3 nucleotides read TGTGCCTGGAGTGCAAACTCTGGAAACACCATATATTTT.

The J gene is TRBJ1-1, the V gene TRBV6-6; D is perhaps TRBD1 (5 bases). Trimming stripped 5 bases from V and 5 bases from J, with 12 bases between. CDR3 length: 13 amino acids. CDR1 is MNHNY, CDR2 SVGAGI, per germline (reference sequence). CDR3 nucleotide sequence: TGTGCCAGCAGTATCAGGGATGGGACTGAAGCTTTCTTT. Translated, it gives CASSIRDGTEAFF.

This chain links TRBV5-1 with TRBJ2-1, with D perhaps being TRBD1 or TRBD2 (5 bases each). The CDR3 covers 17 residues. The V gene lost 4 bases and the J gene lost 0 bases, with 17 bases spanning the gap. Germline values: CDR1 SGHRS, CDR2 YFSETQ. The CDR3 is CASSLQTGTSSYNEQFF. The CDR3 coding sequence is TGCGCCAGCAGCCTTCAAACCGGGACCAGCTCCTACAATGAGCAGTTCTTC.

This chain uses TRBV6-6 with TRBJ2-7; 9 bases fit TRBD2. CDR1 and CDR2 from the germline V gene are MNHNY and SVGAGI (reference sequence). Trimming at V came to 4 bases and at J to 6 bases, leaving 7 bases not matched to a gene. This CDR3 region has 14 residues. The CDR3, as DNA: TGTGCCAGCAGTTCCGGGACTAGCTTCCCCGAGCAGTACTTC. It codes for CASSSGTSFPEQYF.

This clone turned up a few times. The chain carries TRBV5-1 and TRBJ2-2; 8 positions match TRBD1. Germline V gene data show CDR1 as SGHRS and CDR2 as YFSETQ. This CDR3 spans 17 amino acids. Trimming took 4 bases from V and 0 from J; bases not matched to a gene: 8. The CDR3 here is CASSPIAGGANTGELFF. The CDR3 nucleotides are TGCGCCAGCAGCCCGATTGCAGGGGGCGCGAACACCGGGGAGCTGTTTTTT.

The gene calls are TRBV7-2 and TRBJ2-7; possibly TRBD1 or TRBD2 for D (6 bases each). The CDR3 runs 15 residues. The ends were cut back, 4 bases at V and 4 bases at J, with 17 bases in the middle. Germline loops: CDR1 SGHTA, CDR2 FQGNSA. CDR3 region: CASSSGPGARYEQYF. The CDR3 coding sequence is TGTGCCAGCAGCTCCGGGCCGGGGGCGAGGTACGAGCAGTACTTC.

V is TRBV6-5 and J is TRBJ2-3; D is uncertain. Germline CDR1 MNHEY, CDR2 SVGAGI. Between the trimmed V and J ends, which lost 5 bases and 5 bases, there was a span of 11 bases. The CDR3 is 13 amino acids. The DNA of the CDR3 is TGTGCCAGCAGTCGGGCAGCCGGAGATACGCAGTATTTT. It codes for CASSRAAGDTQYF.

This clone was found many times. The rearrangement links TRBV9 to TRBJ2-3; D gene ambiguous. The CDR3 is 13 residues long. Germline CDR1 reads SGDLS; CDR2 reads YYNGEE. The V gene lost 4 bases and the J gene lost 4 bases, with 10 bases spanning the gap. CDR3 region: CASSIEDPDTQYF. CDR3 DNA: TGTGCCAGCAGCATCGAGGACCCAGATACGCAGTATTTT.

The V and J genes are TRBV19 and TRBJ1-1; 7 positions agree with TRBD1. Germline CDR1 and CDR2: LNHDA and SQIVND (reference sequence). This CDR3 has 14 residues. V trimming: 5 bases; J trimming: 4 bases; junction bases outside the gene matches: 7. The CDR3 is CASSGETGSTEAFF. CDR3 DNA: TGTGCCAGTAGTGGAGAGACAGGGAGCACTGAAGCTTTCTTT.

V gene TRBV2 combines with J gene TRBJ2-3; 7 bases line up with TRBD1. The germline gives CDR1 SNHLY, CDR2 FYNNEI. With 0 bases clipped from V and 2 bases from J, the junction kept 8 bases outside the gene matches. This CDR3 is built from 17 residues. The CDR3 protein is CASSEALGRGNTDTQYF. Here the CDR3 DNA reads TGTGCCAGCAGTGAAGCGCTTGGCAGGGGGAACACAGATACGCAGTATTTT.

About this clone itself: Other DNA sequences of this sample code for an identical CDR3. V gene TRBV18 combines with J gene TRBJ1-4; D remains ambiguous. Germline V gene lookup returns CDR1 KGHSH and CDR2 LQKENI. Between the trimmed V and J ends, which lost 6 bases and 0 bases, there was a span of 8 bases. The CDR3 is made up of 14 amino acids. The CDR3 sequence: CASSTGATNEKLFF. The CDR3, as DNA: TGTGCCAGCTCCACCGGCGCAACTAATGAAAAACTGTTTTTT. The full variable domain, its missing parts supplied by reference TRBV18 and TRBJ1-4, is NAGVMQNPRHLVRRRGQEARLRCSPMKGHSHVYWYRQLPEEGLKFMVYLQKENIIDESGMPKERFSAEFPKEGPSILRIQQVVRGDSAAYFCASSTGATNEKLFFGSGTQLSVL.

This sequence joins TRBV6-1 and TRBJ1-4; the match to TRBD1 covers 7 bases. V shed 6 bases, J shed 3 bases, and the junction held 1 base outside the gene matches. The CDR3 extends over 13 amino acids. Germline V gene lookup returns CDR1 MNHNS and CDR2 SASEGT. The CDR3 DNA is TGTGCCAGCAGGAGGGGGCCTAATGAAAAACTGTTTTTT. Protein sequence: CASRRGPNEKLFF.

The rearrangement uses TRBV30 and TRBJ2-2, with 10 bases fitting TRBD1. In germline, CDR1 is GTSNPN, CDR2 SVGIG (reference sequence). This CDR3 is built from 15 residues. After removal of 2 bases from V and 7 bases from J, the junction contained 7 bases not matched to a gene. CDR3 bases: TGTGCCTGGAGTCCCGACAGGGGGCTCGACGGGGAGCTGTTTTTT. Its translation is CAWSPDRGLDGELFF.

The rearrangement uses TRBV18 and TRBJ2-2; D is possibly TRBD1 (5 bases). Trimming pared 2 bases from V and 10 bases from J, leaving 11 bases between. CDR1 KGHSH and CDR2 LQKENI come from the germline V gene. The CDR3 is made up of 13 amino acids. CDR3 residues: CASSPSRVEELFF. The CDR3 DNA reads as TGTGCCAGCTCACCATCCAGGGTCGAGGAGCTGTTTTTT.

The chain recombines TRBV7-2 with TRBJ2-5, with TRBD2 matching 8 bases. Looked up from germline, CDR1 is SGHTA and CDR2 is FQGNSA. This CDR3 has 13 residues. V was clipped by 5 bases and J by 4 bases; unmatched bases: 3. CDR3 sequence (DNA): TGTGCCAGCAGCCCAAGCGGGGGAGAGACCCAGTACTTC. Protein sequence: CASSPSGGETQYF. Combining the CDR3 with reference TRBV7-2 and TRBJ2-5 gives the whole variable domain GAGVSQSPSNKVTEKGKDVELRCDPISGHTALYWYRQSLGQGLEFLIYFQGNSAPDKSGLPSDRFSAERTGGSVSTLTIQRTQQEDSAVYLCASSPSGGETQYFGPGTRLLVL.

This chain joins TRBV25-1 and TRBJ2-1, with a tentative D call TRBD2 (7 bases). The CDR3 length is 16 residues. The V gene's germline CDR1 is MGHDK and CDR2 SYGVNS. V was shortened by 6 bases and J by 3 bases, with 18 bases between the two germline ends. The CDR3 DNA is TGTGCCAGCAGAAGTTTTGGGGGGGGCCTCTACAATGAGCAGTTCTTC. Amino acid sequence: CASRSFGGGLYNEQFF.

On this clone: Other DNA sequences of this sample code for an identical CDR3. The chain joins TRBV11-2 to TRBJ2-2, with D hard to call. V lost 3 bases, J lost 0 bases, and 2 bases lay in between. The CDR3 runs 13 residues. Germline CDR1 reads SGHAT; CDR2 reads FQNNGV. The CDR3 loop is CASSFSNTGELFF. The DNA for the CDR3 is TGTGCCAGCAGCTTTTCGAACACCGGGGAGCTGTTTTTT.

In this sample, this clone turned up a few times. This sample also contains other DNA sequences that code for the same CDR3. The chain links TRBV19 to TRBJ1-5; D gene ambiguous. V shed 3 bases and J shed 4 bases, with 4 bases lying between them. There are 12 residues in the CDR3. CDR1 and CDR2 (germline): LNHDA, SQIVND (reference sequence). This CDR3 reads CASSIGNQPQHF. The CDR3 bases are TGTGCCAGTAGTATTGGGAATCAGCCCCAGCATTTT.

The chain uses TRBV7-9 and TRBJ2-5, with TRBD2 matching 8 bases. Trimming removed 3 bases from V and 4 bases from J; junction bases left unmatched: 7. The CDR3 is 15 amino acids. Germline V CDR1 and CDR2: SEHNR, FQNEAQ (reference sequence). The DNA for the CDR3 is TGTGCCAGCAGCTTGGTGATCGGGAGGGTAGAGACCCAGTACTTC. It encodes CASSLVIGRVETQYF.

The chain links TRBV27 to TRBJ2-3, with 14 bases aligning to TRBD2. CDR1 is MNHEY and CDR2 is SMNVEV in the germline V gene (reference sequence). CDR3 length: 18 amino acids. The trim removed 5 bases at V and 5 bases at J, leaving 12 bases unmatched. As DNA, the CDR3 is TGTGCCAGCAGTCCACAATCACGACTAGCGGGGGGGAGAGATACGCAGTATTTT. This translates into CASSPQSRLAGGRDTQYF.

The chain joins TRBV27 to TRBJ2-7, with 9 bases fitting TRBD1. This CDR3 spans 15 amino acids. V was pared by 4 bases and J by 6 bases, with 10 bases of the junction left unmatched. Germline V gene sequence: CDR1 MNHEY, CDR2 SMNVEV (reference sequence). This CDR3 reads CASSSSTGGRPEQYF. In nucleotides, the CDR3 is TGTGCCAGCAGTTCCTCGACAGGGGGGAGACCCGAGCAGTACTTC.

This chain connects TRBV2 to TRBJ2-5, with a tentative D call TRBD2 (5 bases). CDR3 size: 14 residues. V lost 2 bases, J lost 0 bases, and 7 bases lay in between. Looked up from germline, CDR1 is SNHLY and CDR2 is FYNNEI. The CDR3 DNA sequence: TGTGCCAGCAGTGAAACGGGGTACCAAGAGACCCAGTACTTC. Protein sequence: CASSETGYQETQYF. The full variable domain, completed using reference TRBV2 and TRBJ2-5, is EPEVTQTPSHQVTQMGQEVILRCVPISNHLYFYWYRQILGQKVEFLVSFYNNEISEKSEIFDDQFSVERPDGSNFTLKIRSTKLEDSAMYFCASSETGYQETQYFGPGTRLLVL.

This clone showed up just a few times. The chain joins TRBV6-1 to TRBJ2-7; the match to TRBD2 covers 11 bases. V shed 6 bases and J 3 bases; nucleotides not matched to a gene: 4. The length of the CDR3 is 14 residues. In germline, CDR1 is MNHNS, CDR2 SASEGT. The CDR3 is CASRGTSGFYEQYF. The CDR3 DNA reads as TGTGCCAGCAGGGGGACTAGCGGCTTCTACGAGCAGTACTTC.

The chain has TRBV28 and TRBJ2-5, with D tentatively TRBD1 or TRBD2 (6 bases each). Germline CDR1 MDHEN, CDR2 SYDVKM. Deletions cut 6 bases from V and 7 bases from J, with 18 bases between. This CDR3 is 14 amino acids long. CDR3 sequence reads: CASSSSGGHGTQYF. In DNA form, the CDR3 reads TGTGCCAGCAGCTCCAGTGGGGGGCACGGGACCCAGTACTTC.